This passage covers 24 T cell receptor beta chains from one sample sequenced in a study of blood T cell repertoires in COVID-19. The method was immunoSEQ multiplex PCR; TCRdb's version includes in-frame clones alone and lacks a portion of them. The data hold approximately 250,000 clones, with around nine tenths observed a single time. Source material: peripheral blood. These receptors all come from a man aged 40-49 years with active or convalescent COVID-19.

V usage is TRBV27 and J usage is TRBJ2-7; TRBD2 is a possible D gene (6 bases). The germline gives CDR1 MNHEY, CDR2 SMNVEV (reference sequence). This CDR3 is 15 amino acids long. Deletions cut 0 bases from V and 4 bases from J, with 13 bases between. The CDR3: CASSLSSGAGYEQYF. Written as DNA, the CDR3 is TGTGCCAGCAGTTTATCTAGCGGCGCCGGATACGAGCAGTACTTC.

The CDR3 sequence: CASSFRDSNQPQHF. In DNA form, the CDR3 reads TGTGCCAGCAGTTTCAGGGATAGCAATCAGCCCCAGCATTTT. The rearrangement uses TRBV28 and TRBJ1-5; TRBD1 might be the D (5 bases). Germline V gives CDR1 MDHEN, CDR2 SYDVKM. Trimming cost V 3 bases and J 0 bases, with 6 bases left between them. The CDR3 loop spans 14 amino acids.

This clone was found a few times. The rearrangement links TRBV19 to TRBJ1-3; D ambiguous. Germline CDR1 is LNHDA and CDR2 is SQIVND (reference sequence). The CDR3 sequence is 16 residues long. V was trimmed by 5 bases and J by 4 bases, leaving 18 bases between them. CDR3 DNA sequence: TGTGCCAGTAGTGTCGGGAGCGGCTTTGGGGGAAACACCATATATTTT. This encodes CASSVGSGFGGNTIYF.

This sequence joins TRBV3-1 (or the pseudogene TRBV3-2) and TRBJ2-7; 8 bases are shared with TRBD1. Germline lookup yields CDR1 LGHDT and CDR2 YNNKEL (reference sequence). After removal of 6 bases from V and 7 bases from J, the junction contained 14 bases not matched to a gene. The CDR3 length is 15 residues. CDR3 in DNA: TGTGCCAGCAGTCCCCGGACAGGGCGACCAGGGGAGCAGTACTTC. Protein product: CASSPRTGRPGEQYF.

The chain has TRBV19 and TRBJ1-2; 10 positions match TRBD1. The V gene's germline CDR1 is LNHDA and CDR2 SQIVND (reference sequence). The ends lost 8 bases at V and 7 bases at J; junction bases unmatched: 4. The CDR3 is 12 residues long. The CDR3 sequence: CASRGQGSGYTF. CDR3 nucleotides: TGTGCCAGTCGGGGACAGGGGTCTGGCTACACCTTC.

The table lists this clone with a count of one. This sequence joins TRBV24-1 and TRBJ2-1; D gene ambiguous. The CDR3 extends over 15 amino acids. Germline V lookup: CDR1 KGHDR, CDR2 SFDVKD. V lost 1 base and J 5 bases, leaving 11 bases between the germline ends. In DNA form, the CDR3 reads TGTGCCACCAGTGATTTTGGCCCCGAGGACAATGAGCAGTTCTTC. It codes for CATSDFGPEDNEQFF.

This clone showed up just once. The chain carries TRBV14 and TRBJ2-7; 9 positions match TRBD2. CDR1 is SGHDN, CDR2 FVKESK, per germline. V lost 4 bases to trimming and J lost 6 bases; unmatched junction nucleotides: 13. The CDR3 consists of 16 residues. In nucleotides, the CDR3 is TGTGCCAGCAGCCCCCCAGGCTTAGCGGGAGTAGCCGAGCAGTACTTC. The encoded protein is CASSPPGLAGVAEQYF.

The V and J genes are TRBV19 and TRBJ1-2; 9 bases fit TRBD1. The germline V gene has CDR1 LNHDA and CDR2 SQIVND (reference sequence). The V segment lost 7 bases and the J segment 6 bases; nucleotides outside the gene matches: 6. The CDR3 runs to 13 residues. The CDR3 region has the DNA TGTGCCAGTACTTCCCGGGACAGGGATGGCTACACCTTC. Encoded protein: CASTSRDRDGYTF.

The chain is built from TRBV6-5 and TRBJ1-5; 8 bases are a match to TRBD1. Germline values: CDR1 MNHEY, CDR2 SVGAGI. With 2 bases clipped from V and 6 bases from J, the junction kept 6 bases outside the gene matches. The CDR3 is 15 residues long. CDR3: CASSYRTGYGQPQHF. DNA of the CDR3: TGTGCCAGCAGTTACCGGACAGGGTACGGTCAGCCCCAGCATTTT.

CDR3 loop: CASSLETGRAGELFF. DNA for the CDR3: TGTGCCAGCAGCTTAGAAACAGGGAGGGCCGGGGAGCTGTTTTTT. V gene TRBV11-2 combines with J gene TRBJ2-2, with D possibly matching TRBD2 (7 bases). Between the trimmed V and J ends, which lost 0 bases and 6 bases, there was a span of 11 bases. The CDR3 is made up of 15 amino acids. The germline V gene encodes CDR1 SGHAT and CDR2 FQNNGV.

This rearrangement joins TRBV4-2 to TRBJ2-7, with 13 bases matching TRBD2. The CDR3 totals 16 residues. Per the germline V gene, CDR1 is LGHNA and CDR2 is YNFKEQ. Trimming removed 1 base from V and 5 bases from J; junction bases left unmatched: 5. The CDR3 sequence is CASSQGLAGGQNEQYF. The CDR3, as DNA: TGTGCCAGCAGCCAAGGACTAGCGGGGGGCCAGAACGAGCAGTACTTC.

This clone occurred a few times. The chain uses TRBV12-5 and TRBJ2-3, with a tentative D call TRBD1 (6 bases). The germline CDR1 and CDR2 sequences are LGHNT and FRNRAP. Trimming pared 1 base from V and 0 bases from J, leaving 11 bases between. There are 16 residues in the CDR3. For the CDR3, the DNA is TGTGCTAGTGGTTTGGGCACAGGGCCCAGCACAGATACGCAGTATTTT. It is translated as CASGLGTGPSTDTQYF.

The chain has TRBV10-3 and TRBJ2-7, with D perhaps matching TRBD1 or TRBD2 (5 bases each). This CDR3 comprises 11 residues. Germline V gene sequence: CDR1 ENHRY, CDR2 SYGVKD. The germline V and J ends were trimmed by 10 bases and 4 bases, with 11 bases remaining between them. CDR3 DNA sequence: TGTGCCACCAGAGGGGATTACGAGCAGTACTTC. It specifies CATRGDYEQYF.

As for this clone: Its ends do not fully match the called genes, so a read error is possible. This chain joins TRBV28 and TRBJ2-1; possible D gene TRBD2, 7 bases. There are 11 residues in the CDR3. Germline assignment: CDR1 MDHEN and CDR2 SYDVKM. CDR3 nucleotide sequence: TGTGCCACCAACGGCGGGGGCGAGCTGTTCTTC. This gives the protein CATNGGGELFF. The complete variable domain, with remaining parts taken from reference TRBV28 and TRBJ2-1, reads DVKVTQSSRYLVKRTGEKVFLECVQDMDHENMFWYRQDPGLGLRLIYFSYDVKMKEKGDIPEGYSVSREKKERFSLILESASTNQTSMYLCATNGGGELFFGPGTRLTVL.

The chain couples TRBV30 to TRBJ2-7; a possible D gene is TRBD2 (6 bases). The length of the CDR3 is 11 residues. Germline V gene lookup returns CDR1 GTSNPN and CDR2 SVGIG (reference sequence). Trimming took 8 bases from V and 6 from J, leaving 14 bases between them. The CDR3 DNA reads TGTGCCAGGGGTTTGGGGGGCGAGCAGTACTTC. Translating it yields CARGLGGEQYF.

This chain connects TRBV5-4 to TRBJ2-3; D perhaps matches TRBD2 (7 bases). The V end was cut by 5 bases, the J end by 5 bases, with 15 bases between. Germline V gene lookup returns CDR1 SGHNT and CDR2 YYREEE (reference sequence). The CDR3 spans 14 residues. The CDR3 sequence: CASSSRGQGDTQYF. CDR3 nucleotides: TGTGCCAGCAGTTCGCGGGGGCAGGGAGATACGCAGTATTTT.

This sequence joins TRBV9 and TRBJ2-1; TRBD2 matches 8 bases. CDR1 and CDR2 (germline): SGDLS, YYNGEE. The CDR3 is 15 residues long. Trimming at V came to 0 bases and at J to 6 bases, leaving 5 bases not matched to a gene. The CDR3 DNA follows: TGTGCCAGCAGCGTAGATCGGCTAGCGGGCAATGAGCAGTTCTTC. Encoded protein: CASSVDRLAGNEQFF.

This clone occurred once. This chain links TRBV3-1 (or the pseudogene TRBV3-2) with TRBJ2-7; no reliable D call. Looked up from germline, CDR1 is LGHDT and CDR2 is YNNKEL (reference sequence). V gave up 0 bases and J gave up 3 bases, with 6 bases separating them. The CDR3 has 13 residues. Here the CDR3 reads CASSQDPFYEQYF. The CDR3 bases are TGTGCCAGCAGCCAAGATCCCTTCTACGAGCAGTACTTC.

This clone showed up just once. The chain uses TRBV9 and TRBJ2-6; TRBD2 might be the D (6 bases). Germline V gene lookup returns CDR1 SGDLS and CDR2 YYNGEE. Between the trimmed V and J ends, which lost 0 bases and 2 bases, there was a span of 15 bases. The CDR3 has 18 residues. CDR3 sequence reads: CASSVEVMGGAGANVLTF. CDR3 in DNA: TGTGCCAGCAGCGTAGAGGTAATGGGCGGGGCTGGGGCCAACGTCCTGACTTTC.

The rearrangement joins TRBV7-9 to TRBJ1-4, with D possibly being TRBD1 (5 bases). The CDR3 runs to 13 residues. V lost 8 bases and J 2 bases, leaving 9 bases between the germline ends. CDR1 is SEHNR, CDR2 FQNEAQ, per germline (reference sequence). For the CDR3, the DNA is TGTGCCAGCCCCGGGGGGACTAATGAAAAACTGTTTTTT. This sequence encodes CASPGGTNEKLFF.

This clone was seen just once. The J gene is TRBJ1-2, the V gene TRBV11-1; D is ambiguous. V shed 10 bases and J shed 7 bases, with 13 bases lying between them. Germline-derived CDR1 and CDR2 are SGHAT and FQDESV (reference sequence). CDR3 size: 11 residues. The CDR3 here is CAIPASFGYTF. DNA for the CDR3: TGTGCCATTCCCGCGTCTTTTGGCTACACCTTC.

The rearrangement uses TRBV5-1 and TRBJ2-7, with TRBD1 matching over 8 bases. V lost 5 bases, J lost 0 bases, and 7 bases stayed unmatched. Germline lookup yields CDR1 SGHRS and CDR2 YFSETQ. The CDR3 consists of 15 residues. The CDR3, as DNA: TGCGCCAGCAGTGGGCGGGACAGGCCCTCCTACGAGCAGTACTTC. As protein: CASSGRDRPSYEQYF.

The rearrangement joins TRBV4-2 to TRBJ2-7, with D unclear. This CDR3 is 15 amino acids long. Germline CDR1 reads LGHNA; CDR2 reads YNFKEQ. V gave up 1 base and J gave up 1 base, with 11 bases separating them. The CDR3 spells CASSQVSGLSYEQYF. CDR3 bases: TGTGCCAGCAGCCAAGTCTCTGGCTTATCCTACGAGCAGTACTTC.

This clone was counted a single time. Its ends do not fully match the called genes, so a read error is possible. The rearrangement links TRBV7-7 to TRBJ1-3, with TRBD1 as a possible D gene (6 bases). CDR3 length: 15 amino acids. Per germline, CDR1 SSHAT and CDR2 FNYEAQ (reference sequence). This chain's CDR3 is CASSRTADPGNTIYF. The DNA for the CDR3 is TGTGCTAGCAGCCGGACAGCAGACCCTGGAAACACCATATATTTT.